This passage covers 5 T cell receptor beta chains from one sample sequenced in a study of beta chain features in type 1 diabetes (dated by TCRdb to 2017 to 2018). Overall study outcomes, separate from this receptor: Type 1 diabetes patients showed a moderate but significant shortening of TCRB CDR3 length in all four CD4+ subsets.

The library was produced with the immunoSEQ multiplex PCR assay. The High Capacity cDNA Reverse Transcription Kit was used to reverse transcribe all of the isolated RNA, meaning that expressed TCRB transcripts were what got sequenced. TCRdb's version of the immuneACCESS table is confined to in-frame rearrangements and falls short of the full clone set. An unresolved V gene accounts for under half of the shortfall where checked; the remainder is of unknown origin. Within this sample are 130,000 or so clones, with 9% of them counted one time only. Jointly, the top ten make up 0.75% of the sample. These receptors' targets are unknown. The specimen sequenced was central memory CD4+ T cells from blood. The receptors here all came from a man younger than 45 with type 1 diabetes.

This clone has more than one count but fewer than ten. This chain links TRBV4-3 with TRBJ1-2, with 9 bases lining up with TRBD1. Germline V gives CDR1 LGHNA, CDR2 YSLEER. Trimming at V came to 3 bases and at J to 7 bases, leaving 3 bases not matched to a gene. The CDR3 sequence is 13 residues long. For the CDR3, the DNA is TGCGCCAGCAGCCACCCGACAGGGGGTGGCTACACCTTC. Translated: CASSHPTGGGYTF.

The chain uses TRBV6-5 and TRBJ2-1; D is possibly TRBD1 (5 bases). Germline lookup yields CDR1 MNHEY and CDR2 SVGAGI. Trimming pared 5 bases from V and 6 bases from J, leaving 14 bases between. The CDR3 totals 14 residues. CDR3 sequence: CASSDHGHLNEQFF. In DNA, the CDR3 is TGTGCCAGCAGTGATCATGGACACCTCAATGAGCAGTTCTTC.

This clone was observed a handful of times. J is TRBJ2-2 and V is TRBV30, with 7 bases identical to TRBD1. From germline, CDR1 is GTSNPN and CDR2 SVGIG (reference sequence). The CDR3 extends over 15 amino acids. J gave up 2 bases and V 2 bases, and 5 bases lay outside the gene matches. The CDR3 region is CAWSSGTVNTGELFF. The CDR3 DNA is TGTGCCTGGAGTTCTGGGACAGTTAACACCGGGGAGCTGTTTTTT.

This clone came up a few times. This chain connects TRBV4-3 to TRBJ2-3; D is unresolved. This CDR3 contains 13 residues. Per the germline V gene, CDR1 is LGHNA and CDR2 is YSLEER. The V gene lost 4 bases and the J gene lost 0 bases, with 5 bases spanning the gap. The CDR3: CASSPGSTDTQYF. Written as DNA, the CDR3 is TGCGCCAGCAGCCCCGGTAGCACAGATACGCAGTATTTT.

The V and J genes are TRBV7-3 and TRBJ1-1, with D perhaps TRBD1 (5 bases). Germline V gene lookup returns CDR1 SGHTA and CDR2 FQGTGA. The V end lost 5 bases, the J end lost 4 bases, and 14 bases lay between the germline ends. CDR3 length: 14 residues. CDR3 in amino acids: CASSIDSSSTEAFF. CDR3 bases: TGTGCCAGCAGCATCGACAGCAGTAGCACTGAAGCTTTCTTT.